The clone carrying this T cell receptor beta chain came up a few times. As yet, its antigen is unknown. The data stem from a study of blood T cells in healthy people across ages. Broader study findings: Measured against age, TCR beta diversity per million T cells decreased in a roughly linear manner.

Germline-derived CDR1 and CDR2 are DFQATT and SNEGSKA (reference sequence). The CDR3 consists of 15 residues. Through a sample-barcoded 5' primer and a J-beta primer mix, a second PCR was run for roughly 7 to 12 cycles. A tag from a template-switch adaptor with 12 random nucleotides marked each cDNA molecule. TCRdb ran MiXCR on the 5' RACE reads and lists one entry per CDR3 protein. The sample contains about 1.7 million distinct CDR3 sequences, approximately 28% of which appear only once. This sequence was found in a woman between 25 and 40 years old in good health. Sequencing used blood. The V call is TRBV20-1, the J call TRBJ2-5; D is perhaps TRBD1 (7 bases). Judging by the DNA end, TRBJ2-7 fits better; the J call may be wrong. The CDR3 DNA sequence: TGCAGTGCTAGAGATATTGGAGGGGGCTACGACGAGCAGTACTTC. Amino acids: CSARDIGGGYDEQYF.